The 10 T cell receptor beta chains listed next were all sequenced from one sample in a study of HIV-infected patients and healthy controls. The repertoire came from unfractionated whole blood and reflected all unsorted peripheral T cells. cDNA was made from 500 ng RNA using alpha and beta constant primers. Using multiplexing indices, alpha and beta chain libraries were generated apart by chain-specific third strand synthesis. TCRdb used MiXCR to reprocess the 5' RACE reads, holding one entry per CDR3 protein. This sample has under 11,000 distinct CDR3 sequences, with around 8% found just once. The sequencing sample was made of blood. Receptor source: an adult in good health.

CDR3 residues: CASSLAASGPKGEQYF. The CDR3 coding sequence is TGTGCCAGCAGCTTAGCGGCTAGCGGTCCGAAGGGCGAGCAGTACTTC. The chain links TRBV7-2 to TRBJ2-7, with 7 bases matching TRBD2. V shed 0 bases and J 6 bases; nucleotides not matched to a gene: 11. Germline CDR1 SGHTA, CDR2 FQGNSA. The CDR3 spans 16 residues.

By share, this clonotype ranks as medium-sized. Here the CDR3 reads CASTRQGSGQKMGNEQFF. The CDR3 bases are TGTGCCAGCACCCGACAGGGGAGCGGACAAAAAATGGGCAATGAGCAGTTCTTC. The chain joins TRBV5-5 to TRBJ2-1; TRBD1 matches 8 bases. The CDR3 has 18 amino acids. V lost 6 bases and J lost 6; bases outside the gene matches: 20. The germline V gene has CDR1 SGHKS and CDR2 YYEKEE (reference sequence). Full variable domain (rest looked up from reference TRBV5-5 and TRBJ2-1): DAGVTQSPTHLIKTRGQQVTLRCSPISGHKSVSWYQQVLGQGPQFIFQYYEKEERGRGNFPDRFSARQFPNYSSELNVNALLLGDSALYLCASTRQGSGQKMGNEQFFGPGTRLTVL.

DNA of the CDR3: TGTGCCAGCAGCTTCGACAGCACAGATACGCAGTATTTT. Amino acids: CASSFDSTDTQYF. The J gene is TRBJ2-3, the V gene TRBV7-2, with D uncertain. From germline, CDR1 is SGHTA and CDR2 FQGNSA. Trimming cost V 3 bases and J 0 bases, with 4 bases left between them. CDR3 size: 13 residues.

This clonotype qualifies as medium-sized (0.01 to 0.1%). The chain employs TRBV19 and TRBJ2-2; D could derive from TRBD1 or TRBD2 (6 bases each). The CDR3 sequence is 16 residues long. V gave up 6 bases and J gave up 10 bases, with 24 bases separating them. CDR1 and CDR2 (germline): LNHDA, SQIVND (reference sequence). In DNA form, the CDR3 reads TGTGCCAGTAGCATACAGAGGGGGGCGGCTAAGGAGGAGCTGTTTTTT. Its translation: CASSIQRGAAKEELFF.

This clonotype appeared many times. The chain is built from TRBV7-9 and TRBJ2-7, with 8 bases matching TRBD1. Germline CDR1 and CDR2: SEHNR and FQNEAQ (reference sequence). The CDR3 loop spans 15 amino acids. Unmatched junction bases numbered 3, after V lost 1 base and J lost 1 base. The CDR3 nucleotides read TGTGCCAGCAGCTTAGGACAGGGGACTTCCTACGAGCAGTACTTC. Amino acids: CASSLGQGTSYEQYF.

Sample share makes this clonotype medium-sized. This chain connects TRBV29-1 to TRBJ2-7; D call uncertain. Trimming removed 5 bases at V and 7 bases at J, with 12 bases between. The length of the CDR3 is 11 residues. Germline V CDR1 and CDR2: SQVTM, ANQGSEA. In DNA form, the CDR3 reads TGCAGCGTTTTTGGTGGAAGAGAGCAGTACTTC. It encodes CSVFGGREQYF.

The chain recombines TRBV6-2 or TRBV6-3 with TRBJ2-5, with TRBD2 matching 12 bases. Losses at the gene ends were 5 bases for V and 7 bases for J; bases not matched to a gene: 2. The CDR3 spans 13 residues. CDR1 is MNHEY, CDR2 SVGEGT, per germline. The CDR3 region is CASSLGLAGTQYF. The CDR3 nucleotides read TGTGCCAGCAGTCTGGGACTAGCGGGGACCCAGTACTTC.

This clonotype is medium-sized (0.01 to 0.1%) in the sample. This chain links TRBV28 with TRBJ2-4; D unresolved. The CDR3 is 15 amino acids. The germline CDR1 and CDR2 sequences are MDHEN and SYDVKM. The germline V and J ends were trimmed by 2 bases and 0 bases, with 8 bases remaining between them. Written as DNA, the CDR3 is TGTGCCAGCAGTTTAGTAGGGTTAGCCAAAAACATTCAGTACTTC. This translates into CASSLVGLAKNIQYF.

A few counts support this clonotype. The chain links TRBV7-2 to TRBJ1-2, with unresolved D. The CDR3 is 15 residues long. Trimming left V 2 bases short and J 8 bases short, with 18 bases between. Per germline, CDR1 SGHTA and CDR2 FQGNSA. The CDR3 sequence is CASSLIRGTAEGYTF. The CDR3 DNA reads TGTGCCAGCAGCTTAATACGAGGAACAGCAGAGGGCTACACCTTC.

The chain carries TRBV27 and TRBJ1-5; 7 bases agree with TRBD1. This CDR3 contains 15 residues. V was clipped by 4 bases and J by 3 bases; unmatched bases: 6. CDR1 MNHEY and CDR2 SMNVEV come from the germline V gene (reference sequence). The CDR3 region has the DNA TGTGCCAGCAGTTCCCTAGACAGGGACAATCAGCCCCAGCATTTT. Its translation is CASSSLDRDNQPQHF.